The 22 T cell receptor beta chains in this list originate from one sample, sequenced in a study of metastatic and nonmetastatic thyroid tumors. Each patient came to thyroid surgery without any prior treatment (of any kind). With MiXCR, TCRdb called clones anew from the PCR reads. The data contain about 52,000 clones, over 15% of them singletons. Sequenced input: blood. Source of these receptors: a female donor with papillary thyroid cancer or a benign thyroid nodule (not recorded which). Some clones in this sample may be carry-over from other donors' samples.

In its sample, this clone was seen a few times. A junction boundary mismatches the germline segment, possibly from a read error. The chain uses TRBV2 and TRBJ1-2; D not certain. The germline CDR1 and CDR2 sequences are SNHLY and FYNNEI. This CDR3 has 13 amino acids. CDR3 sequence: CASSGHPNYGYTF. The CDR3 DNA is TGTGCCAGCAGTGGTCATCCTAACTATGGATACACCTTC.

This clone showed up just once. The chain employs TRBV4-1 and TRBJ2-7; 10 nucleotides line up with TRBD2. Trimming took 6 bases from V and 7 from J; bases not matched to a gene: 9. There are 14 residues in the CDR3. In germline, CDR1 is MGHRA, CDR2 YSYEKL. CDR3 amino acids: CASRGASGGREQYF. In nucleotides, the CDR3 is TGCGCCAGCAGGGGCGCTAGCGGGGGTCGTGAGCAGTACTTC.

This clone showed up many times. V gene TRBV29-1 combines with J gene TRBJ2-5; tentative D call: TRBD1 (8 bases). The V end lost 6 bases, the J end lost 5 bases, and 16 bases lay between the germline ends. Germline V gene data show CDR1 as SQVTM and CDR2 as ANQGSEA. The CDR3 has 13 residues. CDR3 region: CSVHRGGAETQYF. The CDR3 DNA is TGCAGCGTCCACAGGGGGGGGGCGGAGACCCAGTACTTC.

In its sample, this clone was seen a few times. The gene calls are TRBV6-4 and TRBJ1-2, with a possible D match to TRBD1 (5 bases). Germline CDR1 reads MRHNA; CDR2 reads SNTAGT. V gave up 6 bases and J gave up 10 bases, with 21 bases separating them. The CDR3 length is 14 residues. CDR3 in DNA: TGTGCCAGCAGAAAGACTGGGGGATCTATGGCCTACACCTTC. Amino acid sequence: CASRKTGGSMAYTF.

Concerning this clone itself: Mismatch with germline at one junction end may stem from a read error. The sample holds other DNA sequences that translate to the same CDR3. The chain is built from TRBV6-1 and TRBJ2-6; D gene ambiguous. Germline V gene data show CDR1 as MNHNS and CDR2 as SASEGT. The CDR3 is 17 residues long. The CDR3 DNA reads TGTGCCAGCAGCACCCTGGAACAGACTTCTGGTGCCAACGTCCTGACTTTC. Translation gives CASSTLEQTSGANVLTF.

The chain has TRBV27 and TRBJ2-1; D might be TRBD2 (5 bases). Trimming took 5 bases from V and 2 from J, leaving 13 bases between them. Per the germline V gene, CDR1 is MNHEY and CDR2 is SMNVEV (reference sequence). The CDR3 runs 15 residues. DNA for the CDR3: TGTGCCAGCAGTCTGGACTCACCCACCTACAATGAGCAGTTCTTC. Amino acids: CASSLDSPTYNEQFF.

The chain uses TRBV20-1 and TRBJ2-2; D uncertain. Germline CDR1 and CDR2: DFQATT and SNEGSKA (reference sequence). The germline V and J ends were trimmed by 0 bases and 1 base, with 6 bases remaining between them. The CDR3 is 14 residues long. The CDR3 reads CSARDHKNTGELFF. The CDR3 nucleotides read TGCAGTGCTAGAGATCACAAGAACACCGGGGAGCTGTTTTTT.

This clone was recorded a few times. This may be a read error, as it is one base from a much larger clone. The gene calls are TRBV27 and TRBJ2-7, with 7 bases lining up with TRBD2. V gave up 11 bases and J gave up 2 bases; unmatched junction bases: 18. CDR3 size: 16 residues. From germline, CDR1 is MNHEY and CDR2 SMNVEV (reference sequence). CDR3 coding DNA: TGTGCCTACAGTTTATCAGGGACTATCGGAACCTACGAGCAGTACTTC. It specifies CAYSLSGTIGTYEQYF.

This clone was detected many times. V is TRBV28 and J is TRBJ2-7; 8 bases map to TRBD1. J lost 5 bases, V lost 5 bases, and 11 bases had no gene match. The CDR3 has 15 residues. Germline V gene data show CDR1 as MDHEN and CDR2 as SYDVKM. The DNA of the CDR3 is TGTGCCAGCAGTCAAACCCCAGGGGGCACACACGAGCAGTACTTC. This encodes CASSQTPGGTHEQYF.

This clone was found many times. Other DNA sequences within the sample encode an identical CDR3. The chain couples TRBV29-1 to TRBJ1-2; a weak D match, TRBD1 (6 bases). Trimming shortened V by 7 bases and J by 5 bases, and 14 bases separated the two germline ends. Germline lookup yields CDR1 SQVTM and CDR2 ANQGSEA. CDR3 length: 12 amino acids. This chain's CDR3 is CSAERGAYGYTF. The CDR3 DNA follows: TGCAGCGCCGAACGGGGGGCGTATGGCTACACCTTC.

At least ten counts were recorded for this clone. The chain couples TRBV19 to TRBJ2-2; maybe TRBD2 (6 bases). Germline CDR1 is LNHDA and CDR2 is SQIVND (reference sequence). V was pared by 1 base and J by 3 bases, with 6 bases between. The length of the CDR3 is 14 residues. DNA of the CDR3: TGTGCCAGTAGTATAGGGAGGGACACCGGGGAGCTGTTTTTT. Translating gives CASSIGRDTGELFF.

This clone was seen many times. One end of the junction is discordant with germline, which a read error may explain. V gene TRBV7-2 combines with J gene TRBJ1-2; maybe TRBD1 (6 bases). CDR3 length: 16 residues. Germline V lookup: CDR1 SGHTA, CDR2 FQGNSA. The CDR3 here is CASSQLMATGPYGHTF. As DNA, the CDR3 is TGTGCCAGCAGCCAACTTATGGCCACAGGGCCCTATGGCCACACCTTC.

Comments on this clone: One end of the junction fails to match germline, which may point to a read error. The same CDR3 is also encoded by other DNA sequences in this sample. V is TRBV7-9 and J is TRBJ2-7; 7 bases are shared with TRBD1. Germline CDR1 and CDR2: SEHNR and FQNEAQ (reference sequence). The CDR3 has 15 amino acids. The CDR3 region has the DNA TGTGCCAGTAGCTCCACCGGTACAGGGGAAGTCGAGCAGTACTTC. Translating gives CASSSTGTGEVEQYF.

The table lists this clone with many counts. Other nucleotide sequences from this sample produce the same CDR3. The J gene is TRBJ2-1, the V gene TRBV24-1; TRBD2 aligns across 11 bases. V dropped 1 base and J dropped 7; count of bases not matched to a gene: 8. CDR1 is KGHDR and CDR2 is SFDVKD in the germline V gene. The CDR3 is made up of 17 amino acids. CDR3 sequence: CATSDFTSASGRNEQFF. CDR3 sequence (DNA): TGTGCCACCAGTGATTTCACTAGTGCTAGCGGGAGGAATGAGCAGTTCTTC.

This clone was picked up a small number of times. This chain links TRBV6-4 with TRBJ1-5; perhaps TRBD1 as D (5 bases). The CDR3 contains 17 residues. V shed 0 bases and J shed 3 bases, with 15 bases lying between them. Germline V gene data show CDR1 as MRHNA and CDR2 as SNTAGT. CDR3 protein: CASSDSGTRDANQPQHF. The DNA of the CDR3 is TGTGCCAGCAGTGACTCGGGAACCCGGGACGCCAATCAGCCCCAGCATTTT.

This CDR3 reads CASSKWSAGGSGEQYF. The CDR3 region has the DNA TGTGCCAGCAGCAAATGGAGCGCTGGTGGCTCTGGCGAGCAGTACTTC. This rearrangement joins TRBV6-1 to TRBJ2-7; no clear D. Germline CDR1 and CDR2: MNHNS and SASEGT. V shed 6 bases and J shed 6 bases, with 24 bases lying between them. CDR3 length equals 16 residues.

To note about this clone: Its ends do not fully match the called genes, so a read error is possible. This chain uses TRBV6-1 with TRBJ1-1; D is unresolved. The CDR3 contains 14 residues. In germline, CDR1 is MNHNS, CDR2 SASEGT. The CDR3 DNA is TGTGCCAGCATTGAAGCGCTTCTAACCACTGAAGCTTTCTTT. It codes for CASIEALLTTEAFF.

This clone was picked up many times. Other DNA variants within this sample encode the same CDR3. The V gene is TRBV28, the J gene TRBJ2-3; 9 bases fit TRBD1. Germline CDR1 is MDHEN and CDR2 is SYDVKM. CDR3 length: 14 amino acids. V gave up 7 bases and J gave up 2 bases; unmatched junction bases: 4. CDR3 region: CASTRDRATDTQYF. The CDR3 DNA reads as TGTGCCAGCACCCGGGACAGGGCCACAGATACGCAGTATTTT.

This clone was found many times. The chain couples TRBV5-1 to TRBJ2-7; D is possibly TRBD2 (6 bases). Germline CDR1 and CDR2: SGHRS and YFSETQ. V shed 4 bases and J shed 5 bases, with 19 bases lying between them. This CDR3 region has 15 residues. The chain's CDR3 is CASSPRGGKGDEQYF. The CDR3 region has the DNA TGCGCCAGCAGCCCCCGGGGCGGGAAAGGAGACGAGCAGTACTTC.

A remark on this clone: The junction does not match germline at one end; this may be a read error. The V call is TRBV6-1, the J call TRBJ2-1; TRBD1 matches at 7 bases. Germline CDR1 is MNHNS and CDR2 is SASEGT. The CDR3 runs 13 residues. CDR3 sequence: CASRQGSNNEQLF. As DNA, the CDR3 is TGTGCGAGCCGACAGGGTTCCAACAATGAGCAGTTATTC.

This clone was counted a single time. The V gene is TRBV20-1, the J gene TRBJ2-7; 9 bases map to TRBD1. The CDR3 contains 16 residues. V trimming: 5 bases; J trimming: 5 bases; junction bases outside the gene matches: 16. Germline-derived CDR1 and CDR2 are DFQATT and SNEGSKA (reference sequence). CDR3 loop: CSAAMVGGQGNNEQYF. CDR3 bases: TGCAGTGCTGCTATGGTCGGGGGACAGGGAAACAACGAGCAGTACTTC.

This clone was found a few times. This chain connects TRBV28 to TRBJ1-4, with D possibly matching TRBD1 (5 bases). Per germline, CDR1 MDHEN and CDR2 SYDVKM. This CDR3 region has 15 residues. V was clipped by 7 bases and J by 8 bases, with 20 bases between them. CDR3 sequence: CASNSLRRGREKLFF. The CDR3 bases are TGTGCCAGCAATTCCCTCCGGAGGGGACGGGAAAAACTGTTTTTT.